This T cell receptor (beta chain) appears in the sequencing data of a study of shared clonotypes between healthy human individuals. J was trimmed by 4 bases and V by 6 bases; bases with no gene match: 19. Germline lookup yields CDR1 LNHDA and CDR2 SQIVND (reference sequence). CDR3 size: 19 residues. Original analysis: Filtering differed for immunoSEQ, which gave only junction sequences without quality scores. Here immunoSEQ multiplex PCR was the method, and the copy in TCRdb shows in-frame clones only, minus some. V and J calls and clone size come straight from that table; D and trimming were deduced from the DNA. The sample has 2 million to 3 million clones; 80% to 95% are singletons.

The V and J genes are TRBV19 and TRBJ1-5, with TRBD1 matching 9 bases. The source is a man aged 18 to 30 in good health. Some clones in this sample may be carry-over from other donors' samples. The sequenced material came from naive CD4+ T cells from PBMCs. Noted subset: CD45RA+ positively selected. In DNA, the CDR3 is TGTGCCAGTAGGTTACAGGGGGCAGGGGGACGCGAGGGAAATCAGCCCCAGCATTTT. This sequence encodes CASRLQGAGGREGNQPQHF.